The subject of this entry is one TCR beta chain. Graves' hyperthyroidism is called stable when ophthalmopathy does not progress within 18 months. The study excluded patients with uncontrolled infection, other autoimmune disease, pregnancy or lactation. Clinical symptoms, serum thyroxine and TRAb, thyroid ultrasound and orbital computed tomography together formed the diagnostic basis. This specimen belongs to a study of T cells in Graves' hyperthyroidism and ophthalmopathy. Researchers took RNA transcripts and amplified the TCR beta CDR3 regions from them. A set of HTBI primers served as the primers for a first-round RT-PCR of the TCR CDR3. TCRdb redid the calling of the multiplex PCR reads with MiXCR, one entry per CDR3 protein. The sample carries about 610,000 distinct CDR3 sequences, about 45% recorded once. V shed 6 bases and J shed 6 bases, with 14 bases lying between them. This CDR3 has 13 amino acids. CDR1 is SNHLY, CDR2 FYNNEI, per germline.

V gene TRBV2 combines with J gene TRBJ1-2, with D uncertain. The receptor was derived from a woman between 18 and 30 years old with Graves' hyperthyroidism. Sequenced: peripheral blood or thyroid tissue (not recorded which). DNA for the CDR3: TGTGCCAGCAGCGCCCAACGCGGGGATGGCTACACCTTC. Amino acids: CASSAQRGDGYTF.